This T cell receptor beta chain was profiled in a study of shared clonotypes between healthy human individuals. Here immunoSEQ multiplex PCR was the method, and the copy in TCRdb shows in-frame clones only, minus some. The profile shows 950,000 to 1,200,000 clones, approximately 80% of them singletons. This CDR3 contains 12 residues. V dropped 6 bases and J dropped 7 bases, with 12 bases sitting between them. CDR1 and CDR2 from the germline V gene are MDHEN and SYDVKM. What was sequenced was memory CD4+ T cells from PBMCs. Specified subset: CD45RA-negative fraction. This clonotype was obtained from a man aged 18 to 29 in good health. Some clones in this sample may be carry-over from other donors' samples. The V call is TRBV28, the J call TRBJ1-1; D is undetermined. CDR3 residues: CASRGFYSEAFF. In DNA form, the CDR3 reads TGTGCCAGCAGAGGGTTTTACAGTGAAGCTTTCTTT.